This TCR beta chain is from a study of blood T cell repertoires in COVID-19. Across the study: Acute-phase and convalescent COVID-19 samples originated in the United States, Italy and Spain.

This CDR3 has 14 residues. V dropped 6 bases and J dropped 5 bases, with 16 bases sitting between them. Germline-derived CDR1 and CDR2 are MDHEN and SYDVKM. The data were produced by immunoSEQ multiplex PCR, yet TCRdb's version contains in-frame clones alone and is incomplete. The sample contains some 530,000 clones, about 88% of which appear only once. The gene calls are TRBV28 and TRBJ1-1; TRBD1 might be the D (6 bases). This sequence was found in a woman aged 55-69 years who had recovered from COVID-19. The sample taken for sequencing was PBMCs or T cells enriched from blood (not recorded which). DNA of the CDR3: TGTGCCAGCAGCTCCGACAGGTTTTGGACTGAAGCTTTCTTT. Its protein product is CASSSDRFWTEAFF.